The 25 T cell receptor beta chains below all came from one sample that was sequenced in a study of T cell responses to AZD1222 COVID-19 vaccine. Profiled with immunoSEQ multiplex PCR; TCRdb holds only in-frame clones, not every one. The table has 95,000 to 150,000 clones, around 87% seen once. The sequenced sample was peripheral blood, obtained on day 0 of AZD1222 vaccination. These receptor sequences come from an adult in good health.

The CDR3 sequence is CASSLPAAYEQYF. Written as DNA, the CDR3 is TGTGCCAGCAGCTTGCCAGCCGCCTACGAGCAGTACTTC. V usage is TRBV7-9 and J usage is TRBJ2-7; D not certain. V was clipped by 3 bases and J by 2 bases, with 8 bases between them. This CDR3 region has 13 residues. CDR1 is SEHNR and CDR2 is FQNEAQ in the germline V gene (reference sequence).

This sequence joins TRBV7-2 and TRBJ1-3, with 7 nucleotides matching TRBD1. This CDR3 region has 17 residues. With 1 base clipped from V and 0 bases from J, the junction kept 6 bases outside the gene matches. Germline CDR1 and CDR2: SGHTA and FQGNSA. The CDR3 bases are TGTGCCAGCAGCTTAGTAACAGGGGTTTACTCTGGAAACACCATATATTTT. The encoded protein is CASSLVTGVYSGNTIYF.

This clone was counted only a few times. V and J are TRBV2 and TRBJ1-6, with a possible D match to TRBD1 (6 bases). CDR1 and CDR2 (germline): SNHLY, FYNNEI. The V end lost 7 bases, the J end lost 6 bases, and 16 bases lay between the germline ends. The CDR3 extends over 15 amino acids. The CDR3 loop reads CASTLETGGNSPLHF. DNA for the CDR3: TGTGCCAGCACACTAGAGACAGGAGGTAATTCACCCCTCCACTTT. The full variable domain, completed using reference TRBV2 and TRBJ1-6, is EPEVTQTPSHQVTQMGQEVILRCVPISNHLYFYWYRQILGQKVEFLVSFYNNEISEKSEIFDDQFSVERPDGSNFTLKIRSTKLEDSAMYFCASTLETGGNSPLHFGNGTRLTVT.

This chain connects TRBV4-3 to TRBJ1-2; no clear D gene. The CDR3 is 13 amino acids. Germline V CDR1 and CDR2: LGHNA, YSLEER. The V gene lost 0 bases and the J gene lost 9 bases, with 11 bases spanning the gap. CDR3 region: CASSQELGQSYTF. The CDR3 DNA sequence: TGCGCCAGCAGCCAAGAATTAGGCCAGAGCTACACCTTC.

This clone was recorded only once. The rearrangement joins TRBV5-1 to TRBJ2-1; 7 nucleotides line up with TRBD1. The germline V gene encodes CDR1 SGHRS and CDR2 YFSETQ. With V trimmed by 3 bases and J by 2 bases, 8 bases remained unmatched. The CDR3 spans 16 residues. CDR3 coding DNA: TGCGCCAGCAGCTCTGATACAGGGGCGGCCTACAATGAGCAGTTCTTC. Amino acids: CASSSDTGAAYNEQFF.

This chain uses TRBV7-9 with TRBJ1-1; no clear D gene. The ends were cut back, 6 bases at V and 5 bases at J, with 10 bases in the middle. Germline values: CDR1 SEHNR, CDR2 FQNEAQ (reference sequence). CDR3 length: 12 residues. The CDR3 nucleotides are TGTGCCAGCAGATATGGAGGGACTGAAGCTTTCTTT. This sequence encodes CASRYGGTEAFF.

This clone is a singleton in its sample. For the CDR3, the DNA is TGTGCCAGCAGTAAGGGACTTGACAATGAGCAGTTCTTC. This sequence encodes CASSKGLDNEQFF. The chain carries TRBV25-1 and TRBJ2-1, with a possible D match to TRBD2 (6 bases). This CDR3 spans 13 amino acids. V lost 5 bases to trimming and J lost 5 bases, with 10 bases between them. In germline, CDR1 is MGHDK, CDR2 SYGVNS.

This clone appeared once. V gene TRBV6-5 combines with J gene TRBJ2-7, with TRBD1 as a possible D gene (7 bases). Trimming removed 11 bases at V and 3 bases at J, with 14 bases between. The CDR3 is 12 amino acids. Germline V CDR1 and CDR2: MNHEY, SVGAGI. The chain's CDR3 is CAGYQGGYEQYF. CDR3 DNA: TGTGCCGGATACCAGGGGGGCTACGAGCAGTACTTC.

The V gene is TRBV19, the J gene TRBJ1-6; no clear D gene. V lost 1 base and J lost 3, with 13 bases in between. Germline CDR1 LNHDA, CDR2 SQIVND (reference sequence). CDR3 size: 17 residues. In DNA form, the CDR3 reads TGTGCCAGTAGTATAGGCGCAGTCGTGGGCTATAATTCACCCCTCCACTTT. The encoded protein is CASSIGAVVGYNSPLHF.

The CDR3, as DNA: TGTGCCAGCAGCCCCCGGTGGAGGGGAAACACTGAAGCTTTCTTT. It codes for CASSPRWRGNTEAFF. The chain recombines TRBV11-2 with TRBJ1-1; D possibly corresponds to TRBD1 (5 bases). V lost 5 bases and J 2 bases, leaving 15 bases between the germline ends. Germline V CDR1 and CDR2: SGHAT, FQNNGV. The CDR3 length is 15 residues.

The chain combines TRBV2 with TRBJ2-3; D possibly matches TRBD1 or TRBD2 (6 bases each). Trimming removed 8 bases at V and 1 base at J, with 16 bases between. This CDR3 is 15 amino acids long. CDR1 is SNHLY and CDR2 is FYNNEI in the germline V gene. The CDR3, as DNA: TGTGCCAGCGCCAGACAGGAGGGGGGCACAGATACGCAGTATTTT. Encoded protein: CASARQEGGTDTQYF.

V is TRBV19 and J is TRBJ2-5, with D uncertain. Germline V gives CDR1 LNHDA, CDR2 SQIVND (reference sequence). V was trimmed by 1 base and J by 4 bases, leaving 13 bases between them. The CDR3 covers 15 residues. The CDR3 DNA follows: TGTGCCAGTAGTATAGTAGGGTCGGAGAGAGAGACCCAGTACTTC. Its protein is CASSIVGSERETQYF.

The gene calls are TRBV10-1 and TRBJ1-5, with a tentative D call TRBD1 (6 bases). V shed 10 bases and J shed 0 bases, with 10 bases lying between them. The germline CDR1 and CDR2 sequences are WNHNN and SYGVQD (reference sequence). The CDR3 contains 13 residues. In DNA form, the CDR3 reads TGCGCCACCCCGGGACATAGCAATCAGCCCCAGCATTTT. Its protein product is CATPGHSNQPQHF.

The rearrangement uses TRBV5-4 and TRBJ1-1; no reliable D call. V was pared by 0 bases and J by 2 bases, with 8 bases between. There are 14 residues in the CDR3. The germline CDR1 and CDR2 sequences are SGHNT and YYREEE (reference sequence). CDR3 amino acids: CASSLEGFNTEAFF. CDR3 coding DNA: TGTGCCAGCAGCTTGGAGGGATTCAACACTGAAGCTTTCTTT.

V is TRBV10-3 and J is TRBJ2-3; either TRBD1 or TRBD2 may fit D (6 bases each). Trimming stripped 5 bases from V and 0 bases from J, with 9 bases between. This CDR3 is 14 amino acids long. Germline CDR1 reads ENHRY; CDR2 reads SYGVKD. CDR3: CAISQGTSTDTQYF. The CDR3 DNA follows: TGTGCCATCAGTCAGGGGACTAGCACAGATACGCAGTATTTT.

The chain recombines TRBV30 with TRBJ2-7; D is unclear. Germline lookup yields CDR1 GTSNPN and CDR2 SVGIG (reference sequence). The V and J ends lost 2 bases and 0 bases respectively, with 8 bases between them. The CDR3 runs to 13 residues. The CDR3: CAWSHYSSYEQYF. The CDR3, as DNA: TGTGCCTGGAGTCACTATAGCTCCTACGAGCAGTACTTC. The full variable domain, completed using reference TRBV30 and TRBJ2-7, is SQTIHQWPATLVQPVGSPLSLECTVEGTSNPNLYWYRQAAGRGLQLLFYSVGIGQISSEVPQNLSASRPQDRQFILSSKKLLLSDSGFYLCAWSHYSSYEQYFGPGTRLTVT.

The V call is TRBV5-1, the J call TRBJ1-1, with no clear D. The CDR3 is made up of 13 amino acids. V gave up 3 bases and J gave up 1 base, with 7 bases separating them. Germline V CDR1 and CDR2: SGHRS, YFSETQ. The CDR3 bases are TGCGCCAGCAGCTGGGAGGGGAACACTGAAGCTTTCTTT. It yields the protein CASSWEGNTEAFF.

The V gene is TRBV24-1, the J gene TRBJ2-5; 8 nucleotides align to TRBD1. Unmatched junction bases numbered 7, after V lost 6 bases and J lost 5 bases. There are 14 residues in the CDR3. The germline V gene encodes CDR1 KGHDR and CDR2 SFDVKD. The CDR3 region is CATSPGGAVETQYF. The CDR3 DNA reads as TGTGCCACCAGTCCAGGGGGCGCGGTGGAGACCCAGTACTTC.

Notes on this clone: Other DNA sequences in the sample encode the same CDR3. The rearrangement joins TRBV2 to TRBJ1-5, with D uncertain. V gave up 1 base and J gave up 4 bases, with 5 bases separating them. The CDR3 covers 13 residues. The germline gives CDR1 SNHLY, CDR2 FYNNEI. In DNA form, the CDR3 reads TGTGCCAGCAGTGAAGGGAAAAATCAGCCCCAGCATTTT. It specifies CASSEGKNQPQHF.

The rearrangement links TRBV5-1 to TRBJ2-3; D remains ambiguous. The length of the CDR3 is 14 residues. Trimming shortened V by 0 bases and J by 2 bases, and 7 bases separated the two germline ends. Per germline, CDR1 SGHRS and CDR2 YFSETQ. Written as DNA, the CDR3 is TGCGCCAGCAGCTTGGCTGGCAACACAGATACGCAGTATTTT. This translates into CASSLAGNTDTQYF.

Of note for this clone: The same CDR3 can be traced to other DNA sequences in this sample. The gene calls are TRBV5-1 and TRBJ1-1, with no clear D. The CDR3 runs 11 residues. V was trimmed by 4 bases and J by 5 bases, leaving 6 bases between them. Germline V gives CDR1 SGHRS, CDR2 YFSETQ. CDR3 coding DNA: TGCGCCAGCAGCCTTGGGACTGAAGCTTTCTTT. This translates into CASSLGTEAFF.

The chain has TRBV19 and TRBJ2-1; 9 nucleotides align to TRBD2. CDR1 LNHDA and CDR2 SQIVND come from the germline V gene (reference sequence). The ends lost 5 bases at V and 5 bases at J; junction bases unmatched: 4. CDR3 length: 14 residues. In DNA, the CDR3 is TGTGCCAGTAGTTACGGGACTAGCCACAATGAGCAGTTCTTC. This codes for CASSYGTSHNEQFF.

This chain uses TRBV4-1 with TRBJ1-6; no definite D call. Trimming took off 0 bases at V and 7 bases at J, with 10 bases between the two ends. Germline CDR1 and CDR2: MGHRA and YSYEKL. This CDR3 has 15 residues. CDR3 in amino acids: CASSQEATWNSPLHF. The CDR3 DNA sequence: TGCGCCAGCAGCCAAGAGGCCACTTGGAATTCACCCCTCCACTTT.

The chain uses TRBV6-1 and TRBJ1-5, with no clear D. Per germline, CDR1 MNHNS and CDR2 SASEGT. The CDR3 is 17 residues long. Deletions cut 2 bases from V and 6 bases from J, with 20 bases between. CDR3 sequence: CASSETRSILISQPQHF. In nucleotides, the CDR3 is TGTGCCAGCAGTGAAACTCGGAGCATCCTTATAAGTCAGCCCCAGCATTTT.

This chain links TRBV18 with TRBJ2-2, with 12 nucleotides matching TRBD1. V gave up 7 bases and J gave up 2 bases; unmatched junction bases: 14. Germline assignment: CDR1 KGHSH and CDR2 LQKENI. This CDR3 contains 19 residues. This CDR3 is CASLQNPGTGGSNTGELFF. The CDR3, as DNA: TGTGCCAGCTTACAGAACCCCGGGACAGGGGGCTCTAACACCGGGGAGCTGTTTTTT.